This TCR beta chain was recovered during a study of neurological immune-mediated disorders. Study-wide background: Of the multiple sclerosis patients, roughly 35 in total, around 30 were relapsing-remitting and 3 were secondary progressive. Study conclusions and caveats: Whereas HTLV-1-associated myelopathy showed the most TCR clonal expansion, multiple sclerosis showed the least, with levels below those of healthy controls.

The table lists this clonotype with many counts. What it recognizes is unknown. The authors produced cDNA by 5'RACE using 10-nucleotide random UMIs. MiXCR was run by TCRdb on the 5' RACE reads, yielding one entry per CDR3 protein. The sample shows roughly 50,000 distinct CDR3 sequences, roughly 4.4% of them seen only once. V was pared by 5 bases and J by 9 bases, with 11 bases of the junction left unmatched. The CDR3 spans 16 residues. Per germline, CDR1 MNHEY and CDR2 SVGEGT. The sequenced sample consisted of PBMCs. The TCR comes from an older woman with multiple sclerosis. This sequence joins TRBV6-2 or TRBV6-3 and TRBJ2-1; 12 bases match TRBD2. The CDR3 bases are TGTGCCAGCAGTAACATCCTAGCGGGGGGGCCTGGTGAGCAGTTCTTC. Protein: CASSNILAGGPGEQFF.